This entry lists 27 T cell receptor beta chains sequenced from one sample in a study of shared clonotypes between healthy human individuals. Naive CD8 populations comprised CD45RO-negative cells positively selected for CCR7, excluding terminally differentiated effector memory CD45RA+ cells. TCRdb's table, derived via immunoSEQ multiplex PCR, lists solely in-frame clones and lacks some. In the table there are about 2 million clones, about 95% of which are singletons. The sequenced sample consisted of naive CD8+ T cells sorted from blood. The origin of the receptors is a man aged 18 to 30 in good health.

The gene calls are TRBV29-1 and TRBJ2-7, with a weak D call TRBD1 (6 bases). The V end was cut by 2 bases, the J end by 4 bases, with 18 bases between. The CDR3 is 15 residues long. Germline V gene sequence: CDR1 SQVTM, CDR2 ANQGSEA. The CDR3 loop is CSVERPDRDRYEQYF. The CDR3 DNA follows: TGCAGCGTTGAACGGCCGGACCGTGACAGGTACGAGCAGTACTTC.

This chain uses TRBV27 with TRBJ1-2; 9 bases align to TRBD1. The CDR3 length is 16 residues. Losses at the gene ends were 6 bases for V and 4 bases for J; bases not matched to a gene: 12. Germline assignment: CDR1 MNHEY and CDR2 SMNVEV (reference sequence). The CDR3 here is CASRPTGTGTPYGYTF. The CDR3 region has the DNA TGTGCCAGCAGGCCCACCGGGACAGGGACCCCCTATGGCTACACCTTC.

The chain links TRBV19 to TRBJ1-5, with 9 positions matching TRBD1. The CDR3 covers 15 residues. CDR1 and CDR2 (germline): LNHDA, SQIVND (reference sequence). The V and J ends lost 6 bases and 2 bases, in that order; junction bases with no gene match: 5. In nucleotides, the CDR3 is TGTGCCAGTAGCCGGACAGGGGAGGGCAATCAGCCCCAGCATTTT. Residues: CASSRTGEGNQPQHF.

The chain is built from TRBV5-6 and TRBJ1-5, with D unclear. Germline lookup yields CDR1 SGHDT and CDR2 YYEEEE. The CDR3 runs 17 residues. V was shortened by 1 base and J by 0 bases, with 14 bases between the two germline ends. CDR3 residues: CASSLWSWTHSNQPQHF. CDR3 coding DNA: TGTGCCAGCAGCTTGTGGTCATGGACCCATAGCAATCAGCCCCAGCATTTT.

The gene calls are TRBV27 and TRBJ2-1, with 7 bases lining up with TRBD1. V gave up 5 bases and J gave up 1 base; unmatched junction bases: 5. This CDR3 contains 15 residues. Germline V CDR1 and CDR2: MNHEY, SMNVEV (reference sequence). The CDR3 DNA is TGTGCCAGCAGTCTTGGACAGGTTTCCTACAATGAGCAGTTCTTC. It codes for CASSLGQVSYNEQFF.

This clone was seen only once. Other DNA sequences in the same sample also yield this CDR3. This chain links TRBV9 with TRBJ1-5, with D possibly matching TRBD1 (5 bases). Deletions cut 1 base from V and 4 bases from J, with 6 bases between. The CDR3 runs 13 residues. Germline V CDR1 and CDR2: SGDLS, YYNGEE. The CDR3 DNA reads TGTGCCAGCAGCGTACAGGGAAATCAGCCCCAGCATTTT. Translated, it gives CASSVQGNQPQHF.

The genes are TRBV9 and TRBJ2-2; TRBD2 might be the D (5 bases). V was cut by 4 bases and J by 5 bases, with 12 bases left in between. Germline CDR1 SGDLS, CDR2 YYNGEE. The CDR3 totals 14 residues. The DNA for the CDR3 is TGTGCCAGCAGCCCCCTGATAGCGACCGGGGAGCTGTTTTTT. Amino acids: CASSPLIATGELFF.

This sequence joins TRBV27 and TRBJ1-1; D not resolved. Trimming took 0 bases from V and 3 from J, leaving 14 bases between them. Germline lookup yields CDR1 MNHEY and CDR2 SMNVEV (reference sequence). The CDR3 length is 16 residues. The CDR3 sequence is CASSLSAGHGDTEAFF. The DNA for the CDR3 is TGTGCCAGCAGTTTATCAGCCGGGCACGGGGACACTGAAGCTTTCTTT.

V usage is TRBV27 and J usage is TRBJ2-1; no clear D. The germline CDR1 and CDR2 sequences are MNHEY and SMNVEV (reference sequence). V gave up 1 base and J gave up 6 bases, with 10 bases separating them. This CDR3 is built from 14 residues. CDR3 in DNA: TGTGCCAGCAGTTTATTAGGAACGAGCAATGAGCAGTTCTTC. Amino acids: CASSLLGTSNEQFF.

V is TRBV5-6 and J is TRBJ1-6; 8 bases match TRBD1. Germline V gives CDR1 SGHDT, CDR2 YYEEEE. The CDR3 has 15 amino acids. V lost 4 bases, J lost 6 bases, and 6 bases stayed unmatched. The DNA for the CDR3 is TGTGCCAGCAGCCAGGGGGCAGGGTTTAATTCACCCCTCCACTTT. Its translation is CASSQGAGFNSPLHF.

This clone has a handful of counts. The sample carries other DNA sequences with the same CDR3. This rearrangement joins TRBV10-3 to TRBJ1-1; possibly TRBD1 for D (6 bases). This CDR3 has 18 amino acids. Germline CDR1 reads ENHRY; CDR2 reads SYGVKD. The V gene lost 0 bases and the J gene lost 1 base, with 18 bases spanning the gap. CDR3 loop: CAISESSRGHTANTEAFF. The DNA of the CDR3 is TGTGCCATCAGTGAGTCTTCTCGGGGGCACACAGCGAACACTGAAGCTTTCTTT.

This clone was seen only once. Other DNA sequences from this sample encode an identical CDR3 as well. V gene TRBV5-1 combines with J gene TRBJ2-7; D uncertain. Germline loops: CDR1 SGHRS, CDR2 YFSETQ. The length of the CDR3 is 13 residues. Trimming shortened V by 0 bases and J by 3 bases, and 7 bases separated the two germline ends. CDR3 in DNA: TGCGCCAGCAGCTTGGTTCCGGGCTACGAGCAGTACTTC. As protein: CASSLVPGYEQYF.

The CDR3 DNA reads as TGTGCCAGCAGTTTGGCAGGGGGTGTTACCTACGAGCAGTACTTC. The encoded protein is CASSLAGGVTYEQYF. The V call is TRBV6-6, the J call TRBJ2-7; TRBD1 aligns across 7 bases. This CDR3 has 15 residues. The V and J ends lost 4 bases and 2 bases, in that order; junction bases with no gene match: 8. From germline, CDR1 is MNHNY and CDR2 SVGAGI (reference sequence).

The chain joins TRBV7-9 to TRBJ1-4, with D tentatively TRBD1 (6 bases). The CDR3 is 15 residues long. V lost 5 bases, J lost 8 bases, and 18 bases lay in between. The germline gives CDR1 SEHNR, CDR2 FQNEAQ (reference sequence). This CDR3 is CASSRQEGEGEKLFF. DNA for the CDR3: TGTGCCAGCAGCCGACAGGAAGGGGAAGGAGAAAAACTGTTTTTT.

V gene TRBV4-1 combines with J gene TRBJ1-1; D is unresolved. V lost 1 base and J 6 bases, leaving 9 bases between the germline ends. This CDR3 has 13 residues. CDR1 MGHRA and CDR2 YSYEKL come from the germline V gene. For the CDR3, the DNA is TGCGCCAGCAGCCAAGCCCGACCCCCTGAAGCTTTCTTT. It translates to CASSQARPPEAFF.

The chain is built from TRBV7-9 and TRBJ1-1; D is uncertain. This CDR3 is built from 13 residues. The V and J ends lost 7 bases and 0 bases respectively, with 9 bases between them. Germline-derived CDR1 and CDR2 are SEHNR and FQNEAQ (reference sequence). Here the CDR3 reads CASISQVNTEAFF. For the CDR3, the DNA is TGTGCCAGCATCTCTCAGGTGAACACTGAAGCTTTCTTT.

The chain employs TRBV29-1 and TRBJ2-7; no reliable D call. Germline values: CDR1 SQVTM, CDR2 ANQGSEA. The CDR3 has 12 amino acids. The germline V and J ends were trimmed by 5 bases and 4 bases, with 12 bases remaining between them. Written as DNA, the CDR3 is TGCAGCGTTAGACTGTCAGCATACGAGCAGTACTTC. Encoded protein: CSVRLSAYEQYF.

Points on this clone: One end of the junction does not line up with germline, which may come from a read error. The rearrangement uses TRBV7-7 and TRBJ1-4; perhaps TRBD1 as D (5 bases). The length of the CDR3 is 16 residues. Germline V gene data show CDR1 as SSHAT and CDR2 as FNYEAQ (reference sequence). CDR3 sequence reads: CASSLGTEGTNEKLFF. CDR3 coding DNA: TGTGCTAGCAGCTTAGGGACGGAGGGGACTAATGAAAAACTGTTTTTT. Based on the CDR3 plus reference TRBV7-7 and TRBJ1-4, the full variable domain is GAGVSQSPRYKVTKRGQDVTLRCDPISSHATLYWYQQALGQGPEFLTYFNYEAQPDKSGLPSDRFSAERPEGSISTLTIQRTEQRDSAMYRCASSLGTEGTNEKLFFGSGTQLSVL.

The chain links TRBV29-1 to TRBJ1-1; D not certain. V lost 4 bases and J 6 bases, leaving 9 bases between the germline ends. Germline CDR1 is SQVTM and CDR2 is ANQGSEA. This CDR3 is built from 11 residues. This CDR3 is CSVVGPPEAFF. DNA for the CDR3: TGCAGCGTTGTGGGCCCCCCTGAAGCTTTCTTT.

V usage is TRBV27 and J usage is TRBJ2-7; D might be TRBD1 (5 bases). V was clipped by 6 bases and J by 5 bases, with 20 bases between them. This CDR3 is 15 amino acids long. CDR1 is MNHEY, CDR2 SMNVEV, per germline (reference sequence). The CDR3 sequence: CASSPPASRVHEQYF. Written as DNA, the CDR3 is TGTGCCAGCAGCCCTCCCGCCAGCAGGGTCCACGAGCAGTACTTC.

The V and J genes are TRBV27 and TRBJ2-3; perhaps D is TRBD1 or TRBD2 (5 bases each). From germline, CDR1 is MNHEY and CDR2 SMNVEV (reference sequence). This CDR3 contains 16 residues. The V end lost 7 bases, the J end lost 1 base, and 18 bases lay between the germline ends. The CDR3 loop is CASTQIRARGTDTQYF. For the CDR3, the DNA is TGTGCCAGCACCCAAATCAGGGCGCGGGGCACAGATACGCAGTATTTT.

The chain has TRBV27 and TRBJ2-7; 9 bases are a match to TRBD1. Germline assignment: CDR1 MNHEY and CDR2 SMNVEV (reference sequence). The CDR3 is 15 residues long. V gave up 6 bases and J gave up 7 bases; unmatched junction bases: 13. CDR3 amino acids: CASSSPGTGWGEQYF. In nucleotides, the CDR3 is TGTGCCAGCAGCTCCCCCGGGACAGGGTGGGGGGAGCAGTACTTC.

Only a few counts were recorded for this clone. This sequence joins TRBV4-1 and TRBJ1-5; D not certain. The CDR3 sequence is 15 residues long. With 4 bases removed from V and 4 bases from J, the gap between germline ends came to 14 bases. Germline V gene data show CDR1 as MGHRA and CDR2 as YSYEKL. The CDR3: CASSPIHGGNQPQHF. The CDR3 region has the DNA TGCGCCAGCAGCCCCATCCACGGCGGTAATCAGCCCCAGCATTTT.

This clone was counted a single time. The DNA of the CDR3 is TGTGCCAGCAGCTTAAGAGGACTTGGTAGTTACGAGCAGTACTTC. Its protein product is CASSLRGLGSYEQYF. The chain uses TRBV13 and TRBJ2-7; D may be TRBD2 (5 bases). Trimming left V 2 bases short and J 4 bases short, with 15 bases between. The CDR3 is made up of 15 amino acids. Germline values: CDR1 PRHDT, CDR2 FYEKMQ (reference sequence).

The chain recombines TRBV9 with TRBJ2-7, with 7 bases fitting TRBD1. V shed 3 bases, J shed 2 bases, and the junction held 8 bases outside the gene matches. This CDR3 is 15 amino acids long. Germline V gives CDR1 SGDLS, CDR2 YYNGEE. The CDR3 DNA reads as TGTGCCAGCAGCGGAGGGGACAGCAGGACCTACGAGCAGTACTTC. This encodes CASSGGDSRTYEQYF.

The chain employs TRBV18 and TRBJ2-7; 8 bases align to TRBD2. The germline V gene encodes CDR1 KGHSH and CDR2 LQKENI. Trimming at V came to 1 base and at J to 5 bases, leaving 4 bases not matched to a gene. The CDR3 is 14 residues long. Here the CDR3 reads CASSPRREGNEQYF. The CDR3 DNA sequence: TGTGCCAGCTCACCACGACGGGAGGGTAACGAGCAGTACTTC.

CDR3 DNA: TGTGCCACTACTGTAGTATCAGGTGGAGGGTACGAGCAGTACTTC. It encodes CATTVVSGGGYEQYF. J is TRBJ2-7 and V is TRBV6-1; tentative D call: TRBD2 (6 bases). V was pared by 10 bases and J by 4 bases, with 23 bases between. CDR3 size: 15 residues. The germline V gene encodes CDR1 MNHNS and CDR2 SASEGT.